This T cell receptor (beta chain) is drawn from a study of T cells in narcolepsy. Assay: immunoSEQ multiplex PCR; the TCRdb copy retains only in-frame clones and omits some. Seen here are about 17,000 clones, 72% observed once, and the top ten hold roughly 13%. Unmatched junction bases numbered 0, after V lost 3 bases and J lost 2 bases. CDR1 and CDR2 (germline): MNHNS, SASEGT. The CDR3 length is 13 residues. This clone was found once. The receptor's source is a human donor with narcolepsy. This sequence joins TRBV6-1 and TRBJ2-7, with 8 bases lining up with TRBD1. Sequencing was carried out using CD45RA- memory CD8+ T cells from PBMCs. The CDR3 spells CASSEGQAYEQYF. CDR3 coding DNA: TGTGCCAGCAGTGAGGGACAGGCCTACGAGCAGTACTTC.